The 9 T cell receptor beta chains listed next were all sequenced from one sample in a study of cytomegalovirus exposure and HLA in healthy donors. With 60 Vbeta and 13 Jbeta primers, the PCR was carried out. Sequenced by immunoSEQ multiplex PCR; TCRdb stores in-frame clones only, minus some. The data show 100,000 to 120,000 clones, over 75% seen once. Input material: PBMCs. The origin of the receptors is a woman aged 18-35 years in good health and CMV-seronegative.

The V call is TRBV2, the J call TRBJ1-1, with D uncertain. The V gene lost 3 bases and the J gene lost 5 bases, with 25 bases spanning the gap. The CDR3 is 18 amino acids. CDR1 is SNHLY, CDR2 FYNNEI, per germline. CDR3 in DNA: TGTGCCAGCAGTGATTCACCACCGGGTCCAACGAGGCGGACTGAAGCTTTCTTT. As protein: CASSDSPPGPTRRTEAFF.

The genes are TRBV5-4 and TRBJ1-6; 10 nucleotides agree with TRBD1. Per germline, CDR1 SGHNT and CDR2 YYREEE (reference sequence). With V trimmed by 3 bases and J by 10 bases, 13 bases remained unmatched. This CDR3 spans 17 amino acids. As DNA, the CDR3 is TGTGCCAGCAGCTGGGGGACAGGGGATCAAGGCGGCTCACCCCTCCACTTT. Its protein is CASSWGTGDQGGSPLHF.

The V and J genes are TRBV7-8 and TRBJ2-1; D might be TRBD1 (6 bases). The germline V and J ends were trimmed by 4 bases and 5 bases, with 6 bases remaining between them. Germline-derived CDR1 and CDR2 are SGHVS and FQNEAQ. There are 12 residues in the CDR3. This chain's CDR3 is CASSWTDNEQFF. DNA of the CDR3: TGTGCCAGCAGCTGGACAGACAATGAGCAGTTCTTC.

This CDR3 reads CASSPRWDSYEQYF. The CDR3, as DNA: TGTGCCAGCAGTCCTAGGTGGGACAGCTACGAGCAGTACTTC. This chain joins TRBV28 and TRBJ2-7, with 7 bases identical to TRBD1. The ends lost 5 bases at V and 3 bases at J; junction bases unmatched: 7. The CDR3 is made up of 14 amino acids. The germline CDR1 and CDR2 sequences are MDHEN and SYDVKM.

This chain links TRBV19 with TRBJ2-7, with 10 bases matching TRBD1. Germline V gene sequence: CDR1 LNHDA, CDR2 SQIVND (reference sequence). This CDR3 contains 13 residues. Trimming removed 8 bases from V and 4 bases from J; junction bases left unmatched: 5. The CDR3 reads CASGTGDPYEQYF. CDR3 coding DNA: TGTGCCAGTGGGACAGGGGATCCTTACGAGCAGTACTTC. The whole variable domain, filled in from reference TRBV19 and TRBJ2-7, reads DGGITQSPKYLFRKEGQNVTLSCEQNLNHDAMYWYRQDPGQGLRLIYYSQIVNDFQKGDIAEGYSVSREKKESFPLTVTSAQKNPTAFYLCASGTGDPYEQYFGPGTRLTVT.

This clone was recorded once. This chain links TRBV29-1 with TRBJ2-7; 7 nucleotides align to TRBD2. Trimming removed 7 bases from V and 6 bases from J; junction bases left unmatched: 15. Germline assignment: CDR1 SQVTM and CDR2 ANQGSEA. The length of the CDR3 is 14 residues. As DNA, the CDR3 is TGCAGCGGACAGCGGGGCGGGAGAGGAGGCGAGCAGTACTTC. Translation gives CSGQRGGRGGEQYF.

J is TRBJ2-1 and V is TRBV7-6; D may be TRBD1 (5 bases). In germline, CDR1 is SGHVS, CDR2 FNYEAQ. Trimming shortened V by 5 bases and J by 1 base, and 15 bases separated the two germline ends. This CDR3 has 16 residues. CDR3 in amino acids: CASSPSGRASYNEQFF. CDR3 bases: TGTGCCAGCAGCCCGAGTGGCAGGGCATCCTACAATGAGCAGTTCTTC.

The chain links TRBV14 to TRBJ1-1; no reliable D call. V lost 4 bases to trimming and J lost 0 bases, with 12 bases between them. Germline V CDR1 and CDR2: SGHDN, FVKESK. The CDR3 is 15 residues long. The CDR3 nucleotides read TGTGCCAGCAGCCCCCATCTTGACATGAACACTGAAGCTTTCTTT. Translated: CASSPHLDMNTEAFF.

V is TRBV5-1 and J is TRBJ2-2; weak D call: TRBD1 (6 bases). The CDR3 is 15 residues long. V was clipped by 4 bases and J by 0 bases, with 10 bases between them. The V gene's germline CDR1 is SGHRS and CDR2 YFSETQ. CDR3 region: CASSPGQPNTGELFF. CDR3 DNA sequence: TGCGCCAGCAGCCCGGGACAACCGAACACCGGGGAGCTGTTTTTT. Complete variable domain (other parts from reference TRBV5-1 and TRBJ2-2): KAGVTQTPRYLIKTRGQQVTLSCSPISGHRSVSWYQQTPGQGLQFLFEYFSETQRNKGNFPGRFSGRQFSNSRSEMNVSTLELGDSALYLCASSPGQPNTGELFFGEGSRLTVL.